The T cell receptor beta chain under discussion was sequenced for a study of blood T cell repertoires in COVID-19 (dated by TCRdb to between 2020 and 2021). For the study in its entirety: Collaborator samples came from the United States, Italy and Spain and covered acute and convalescent phases of COVID-19. The prospective study material was composed of cDNA or gDNA derived from T cells, B-cell-depleted T cells, or PBMCs. The dataset comprised deeply sampled blood TCRbeta repertoires from subjects exposed to, actively infected with, or recovered from COVID-19. The repertoires were released in a freely available public database meant as a resource for research on the immune response to SARS-CoV-2. Samples were obtained from the ongoing ImmuneRACE study (first 160 participants) and from about 1,300 subjects provided by 6 global collaborators. A de-identified subject ID, COVID-19 status, age in years and sex were almost always included in the sample metadata. Where HLA class I and class II types were available, the types were taken from metadata supplied by the sample provider, not from assay-based typing.

TCRbeta CDR3 regions were amplified from genomic DNA using the immunoSEQ Assay, a bias-controlled multiplex PCR. The study's processing was this. Within the assay, amplification of reference gene primers was used to estimate how many nucleated cells each sample contained. Sequence reads were collapsed and filtered to measure the absolute abundance of every unique TCRbeta CDR3 rearrangement. For each sample, productive Simpson clonality was calculated as the square root of Simpson's diversity index across productive rearrangements. TCRdb stores this immuneACCESS table with in-frame sequences only. Part of the clones is absent; in the studies checked, under half of the shortfall reflects unresolved V genes, and no reason is known for the rest. V and J calls and clone size follow that table, whereas D and trimming were derived from the DNA. The sample contains 200,000 or so clones, 80% to 90% of them found a single time. The biggest ten clones account for about 2.1% of the sample.

Concerning this clone itself: Its antigen target is currently unknown. No clone much larger than this one lies a single base away; base qualities are absent.

The germline V gene gives CDR1 as SGHTA and CDR2 as FQGNSA. V loses 2 bases, J loses 4 bases, and the germline ends lie 6 bases apart. The CDR3 covers 13 residues, taking in both the cysteine and the phenylalanine. The sequence is cut down to CDR3 DNA, 39 bases in frame from base 1. The full study reports these points: The amount of clinical and demographic metadata varied by source and participant and was provided uncurated.

A second Seattle source provided samples from volunteer blood donors who had recovered from COVID-19. Collaborating institutions collected whole blood in K2EDTA tubes following their own protocols. For TCRbeta analysis, collaborator samples were shipped as frozen whole blood, as isolated PBMCs, or as DNA extracted from either sample type. This TCR was sampled from a man aged 35-49 years who had recovered from COVID-19. Specimen: peripheral blood. The V gene is TRBV7-2 and the J gene is TRBJ2-1; confidence is insufficient to name the D gene. The CDR3 corresponds to CASSLTSYNEQFF. The DNA is TGTGCCAGCAGCTTAACTTCTTACAATGAGCAGTTCTTC.